This T cell receptor (beta chain) came from a study of blood T cell repertoires in COVID-19 (dated by TCRdb to 2018 to 2021). Notes on the research overall: The collaborator samples originated in the United States, Italy and Spain and spanned the acute and convalescent phases of COVID-19. Deeply sampled blood TCRbeta repertoires from subjects exposed to, actively infected with, or recovered from COVID-19 were included in the dataset. The sample metadata nearly always contained a de-identified subject ID, COVID-19 status, age in years and sex. The repertoires were released in a freely available public database intended as a resource for research on the immune response to SARS-CoV-2. Samples came from the ongoing ImmuneRACE study (first 160 participants) plus 1,254 subjects from 6 global collaborators. Where available, HLA class I and class II types were taken from metadata supplied by the sample provider and were not determined by assay-based typing. The material from the prospective study consisted of cDNA or gDNA derived from T cells, B-cell-depleted T cells, or PBMCs. Overall results and qualifications from the work: How much clinical and demographic metadata was included differed by source and by participant, and the metadata was provided uncurated.

As regards this clone: Its cognate antigen has yet to be identified. There are no base qualities to consult, and no much larger clone falls within one base.

TCRbeta CDR3 regions were amplified from genomic DNA by means of the immunoSEQ Assay, a bias-controlled multiplex PCR. The source study handled its data this way. The number of nucleated cells in each sample was estimated from the amplification of reference gene primers within the assay. To quantify the absolute abundance of each unique TCRbeta CDR3 rearrangement, sequence reads were collapsed and filtered. For each sample, productive Simpson clonality was calculated as the square root of Simpson's diversity index across productive rearrangements. In its TCRdb copy, this immuneACCESS table keeps in-frame sequences only and misses some clones. Where compared with another copy, unresolved V genes explain less than half of these, and the others have no known cause. V, J and clone size are those of that table, while D and trimming were read from the DNA. The sample yields approximately 150,000 clones; about 90% were counted once. 1.2% of the sample belongs to the ten largest clones.

Trimming costs V 5 bases and J 4 bases, and their ends lie 11 bases apart. Including the terminal cysteine and phenylalanine, the CDR3 comprises 13 residues. Kept here is only the CDR3 DNA, which spans 39 bases and is read in frame from base 1. The germline V gene (reference sequence) supplies CDR1 SEHNR and CDR2 FQNEAQ. Participants in the prospective study were enrolled through a virtual design, were aged roughly 18 to 100 years, and lived in some 24 United States geographic areas. In the prospective study, cohorts were assigned on the basis of participant-reported clinical history obtained from a screening survey and a study questionnaire. Mobile phlebotomists in the prospective study collected whole blood, serum and a nasopharyngeal or oropharyngeal swab from every participant. Over a 2-month period, participants in the prospective study had the option of providing additional blood draws and questionnaires. Prospective study blood samples were shipped either frozen or at room temperature before DNA extraction.

The chain joins TRBV7-9 to TRBJ1-2; the D segment could be TRBD1, given 5 matching bases. This sequence originates from a human donor with acute COVID-19. The donor label of this sample is uncertain. The sample consisted of PBMCs or T cells enriched from blood (not recorded which). The CDR3 protein sequence reads: CASSLWGVYGYTF. Here is the DNA: TGTGCCAGCAGCCTCTGGGGGGTCTATGGCTACACCTTC.